This entry concerns a single TCR beta chain. The target antigen is unknown. All of the donors resided in Nashville, Tennessee, and each was a Caucasian adult. These data are taken from a study of shared clonotypes between healthy human individuals. Study outcomes and limitations: Among non-shared clonotypes, generation probabilities were lower than among those shared by all four donors.

Generated by immunoSEQ multiplex PCR, the TCRdb table keeps only in-frame clones and is missing some. The sample consists of approximately 740,000 clones, 74% of them appearing once. The V gene's germline CDR1 is MNHNS and CDR2 SASEGT. The CDR3 spans 13 residues. The chain is built from TRBV6-1 and TRBJ2-1, with 7 nucleotides matching TRBD2. This TCR was sampled from a woman aged 30 to 39 in good health. The sample comprised memory CD4+ T cells sorted from blood. Subset denoted: CD45RA-negative fraction. The CDR3 protein is CAGGRGSYNEQFF. As DNA, the CDR3 is TGTGCGGGTGGGAGGGGTTCCTACAATGAGCAGTTCTTC.